Sequencing of this TCR beta chain was carried out in a study of type 1 regulatory T cells (dated by TCRdb to about 2021). Some background on the complete study: The study characterized an in vitro protocol that generated a Tr1-enriched, alloantigen-specific CD4 T cell product named T-allo10. T-allo10 was under clinical evaluation in patients with hematological malignancies receiving allogeneic hematopoietic stem cell transplantation.

Sequences SSHAT (CDR1) and FNYEAQ (CDR2) are obtained from the germline V gene (reference sequence). Between the V and J ends, shortened by 1 base and 4 bases respectively, the junction contains 5 bases. Inclusive of the bounding cysteine and phenylalanine, the CDR3 is 13 residues long. Kept here is only the CDR3 DNA, which spans 39 bases and is read in frame from base 1. This clonotype was recorded many times. Its binding antigen is unknown. Base-call qualities are not available, and no considerably larger clone is one nucleotide away. Instrument on record: Illumina MiSeq. TCRdb reran the public reads through fastp at Q25 and MiXCR, keeping productive beta chains. Records with the same CDR3 protein are collapsed into one entry carrying the most frequent genes and DNA. The sample table records over 90,000 distinct CDR3 sequences; roughly a third of these occur just once. The ten largest clones take up approximately 2.2% of the sample.

The rearranged segments are TRBV7-7 and TRBJ1-3; the D gene identity is not certain. Material: CD4+ T cells, either the whole sample or a sorted fraction (not recorded which). This TCR derives from a human donor in good health. The CDR3 corresponds to CASSLDEGNTIYF. The nucleotides are TGTGCCAGCAGCTTAGACGAAGGAAACACCATATATTTT.